There are many counts of the clone carrying this T cell receptor (beta chain). The CDR3 is 12 amino acids. In germline, CDR1 is SQVTM, CDR2 ANQGSEA. V was pared by 6 bases and J by 5 bases, with 11 bases between. This sample is drawn from a study of glioma-infiltrating T cells. Amplification of TCR alpha and beta CDR3 regions from RNA used iRepertoire nested multiplex PCR. Each CDR3 protein is one row after TCRdb ran MiXCR on the multiplex PCR reads. In the table there are a few thousand distinct CDR3 sequences, 35% to 50% of which are singletons. The receptor's source is a human donor with low-grade glioma or glioblastoma, undergoing nonglioma brain surgery, or in good health (not recorded which). The sample was glioma tissue, nonneoplastic brain tissue, or PBMCs (not recorded which). The chain has TRBV29-1 and TRBJ1-5; no clear D gene. The CDR3 sequence is CSVANGDQPQHF. The CDR3 region has the DNA TGCAGCGTGGCAAACGGGGATCAGCCCCAGCATTTT.